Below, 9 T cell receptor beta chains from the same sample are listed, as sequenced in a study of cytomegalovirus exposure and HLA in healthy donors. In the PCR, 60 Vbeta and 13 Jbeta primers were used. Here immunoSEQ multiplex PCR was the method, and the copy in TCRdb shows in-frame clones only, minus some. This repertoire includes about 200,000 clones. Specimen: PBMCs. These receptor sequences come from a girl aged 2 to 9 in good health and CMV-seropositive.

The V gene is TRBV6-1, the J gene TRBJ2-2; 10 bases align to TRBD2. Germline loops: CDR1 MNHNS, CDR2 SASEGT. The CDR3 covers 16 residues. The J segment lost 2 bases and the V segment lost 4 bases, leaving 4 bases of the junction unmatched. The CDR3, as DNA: TGTGCCAGCAGTGGACTAGCGGGTCCCAACACCGGGGAGCTGTTTTTT. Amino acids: CASSGLAGPNTGELFF.

For the CDR3, the DNA is TGTGCCAGCAGCTCCGGACAGGGTAGGAACTACGAGCAGTACTTC. Its translation: CASSSGQGRNYEQYF. This rearrangement joins TRBV11-2 to TRBJ2-7; 8 nucleotides line up with TRBD1. The CDR3 consists of 15 residues. J lost 3 bases, V lost 4 bases, and 8 bases had no gene match. Germline V gene data show CDR1 as SGHAT and CDR2 as FQNNGV.

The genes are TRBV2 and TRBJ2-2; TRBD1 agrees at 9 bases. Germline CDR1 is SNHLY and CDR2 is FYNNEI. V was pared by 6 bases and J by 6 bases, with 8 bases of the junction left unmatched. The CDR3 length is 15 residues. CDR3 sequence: CASRPGQGFAGELFF. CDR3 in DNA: TGTGCCAGCAGACCGGGACAGGGTTTTGCCGGGGAGCTGTTTTTT.

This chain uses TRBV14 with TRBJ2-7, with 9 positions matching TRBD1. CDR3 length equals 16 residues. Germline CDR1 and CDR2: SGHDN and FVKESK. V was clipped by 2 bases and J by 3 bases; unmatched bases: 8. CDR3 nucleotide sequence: TGTGCCAGCAGCCAAAGCGCCGGGACAGGGTTCTACGAGCAGTACTTC. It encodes CASSQSAGTGFYEQYF.

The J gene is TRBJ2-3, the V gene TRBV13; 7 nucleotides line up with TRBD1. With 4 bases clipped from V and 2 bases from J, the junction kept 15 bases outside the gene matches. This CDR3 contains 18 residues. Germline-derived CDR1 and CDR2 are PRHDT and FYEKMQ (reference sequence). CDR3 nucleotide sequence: TGTGCCAGCAGCTCTACAGGGGCCCGTGTTCTAAACACAGATACGCAGTATTTT. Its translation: CASSSTGARVLNTDTQYF. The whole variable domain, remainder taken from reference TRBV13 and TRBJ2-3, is AAGVIQSPRHLIKEKRETATLKCYPIPRHDTVYWYQQGPGQDPQFLISFYEKMQSDKGSIPDRFSAQQFSDYHSELNMSSLELGDSALYFCASSSTGARVLNTDTQYFGPGTRLTVL.

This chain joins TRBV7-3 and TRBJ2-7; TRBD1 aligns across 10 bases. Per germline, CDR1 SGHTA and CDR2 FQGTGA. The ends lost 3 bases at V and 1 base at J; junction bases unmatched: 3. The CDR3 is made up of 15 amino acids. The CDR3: CASSFGTGVSYEQYF. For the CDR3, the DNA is TGTGCCAGCAGCTTCGGGACAGGGGTTTCCTACGAGCAGTACTTC.

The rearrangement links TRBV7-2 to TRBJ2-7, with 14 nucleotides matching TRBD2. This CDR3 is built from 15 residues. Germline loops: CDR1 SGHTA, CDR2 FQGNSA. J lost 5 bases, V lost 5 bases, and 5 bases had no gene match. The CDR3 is CASSRLAGGGHEQYF. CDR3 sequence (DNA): TGTGCCAGCAGCCGACTAGCGGGAGGGGGCCACGAGCAGTACTTC.

The CDR3 DNA reads TGTGCCAGCACCCCAACAGGGGGTGGCTACGAGCAGTACTTC. Amino acid sequence: CASTPTGGGYEQYF. The rearrangement joins TRBV28 to TRBJ2-7, with 8 bases fitting TRBD1. The germline gives CDR1 MDHEN, CDR2 SYDVKM. The V segment lost 7 bases and the J segment 3 bases; nucleotides outside the gene matches: 8. The CDR3 covers 14 residues.

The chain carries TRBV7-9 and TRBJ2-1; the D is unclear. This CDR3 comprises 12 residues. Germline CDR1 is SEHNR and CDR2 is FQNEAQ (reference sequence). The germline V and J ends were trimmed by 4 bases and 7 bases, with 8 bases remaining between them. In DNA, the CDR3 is TGTGCCAGCAGCTCTGGCACGAATGAGCAGTTCTTC. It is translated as CASSSGTNEQFF.